These T cell receptor beta chains were read from a single sample in a study of blood T cell repertoires in COVID-19. The table came from immunoSEQ multiplex PCR; TCRdb's copy has only in-frame clones and leaves some out. The repertoire holds around 200,000 clones, with roughly 90% as singletons. Sequencing was carried out using peripheral blood. The receptor set was obtained from a woman aged 50 to 60 with acute or convalescent COVID-19. Each CDR3 is given with its conserved first and last residue. Expanded clones are given a class, and other clones once, few, many or no size at all.

>TRBV29-1|14|.|TRBJ2-5
CSVEWQTVRETQYF
>TRBV7-8|14|.|TRBJ1-1
CASSPRQGITEAFF
>TRBV6-6|16|.|TRBJ2-1
CASSRLAGGAYNEQFF
>TRBV19|15|.|TRBJ1-1
CASRLVQGTGTEAFF
>TRBV4-3|17|.|TRBJ2-2
CASSQDGWAREAGELFF
>TRBV19|14|.|TRBJ2-7
CASSPGSSSYEQYF
>TRBV10-3|13|few|TRBJ1-2
CAISDDRDYGYTF
>TRBV5-1|13|.|TRBJ2-5
CASSFTGQETQYF
>TRBV18|20|.|TRBJ2-6
CASSPLGLAGGFNGANVLTF
>TRBV2|12|.|TRBJ2-5
CASRGAGETQYF
>TRBV5-1|14|.|TRBJ2-2
CASSLGGNTGELFF
>TRBV12-3/TRBV12-4|13|.|TRBJ1-6
CASSRQLNSPLHF
>TRBV11-2|15|.|TRBJ2-7
CASSLPAGGPEEQYF
>TRBV18|14|.|TRBJ1-5
CASSGQGSDQPQHF
>TRBV19|12|few|TRBJ1-5
CASSKQDQPQHF
>TRBV27|15|.|TRBJ1-6
CASSLGYRQGSPLHF
>TRBV29-1|13|.|TRBJ2-3
CSVLGGLTDTQYF
>TRBV5-1|17|few|TRBJ1-1
CASSWATGRGVNTEAFF
>TRBV3-1/TRBV3-2|15|.|TRBJ2-5
CASRGLAQAQETQYF
>TRBV3-1/TRBV3-2|18|.|TRBJ2-1
CASSLLRYRDRGYNEQFF
>TRBV14|11|.|TRBJ1-2
CASSQDRGYTF
>TRBV6-5|14|.|TRBJ2-1
CASSLGPLGREQFF
>TRBV9|14|.|TRBJ2-7
CASSVGSGTYEQYF
>TRBV6-5|16|.|TRBJ1-2
CASSYHTGGETYGYTF
>TRBV2|14|.|TRBJ2-1
CASRAPGLIFLQFF
>TRBV9|13|.|TRBJ2-3
CASSQNVRDTQYF
>TRBV3-1/TRBV3-2|15|few|TRBJ2-1
CASSQDEDYLNEQFF
>TRBV19|15|.|TRBJ2-2
CASSTIEGVTGELFF
>TRBV11-3|14|.|TRBJ1-1
CASSLNQGNTEAFF
>TRBV4-1|17|.|TRBJ2-1
CASSRTGGTGLYNEQFF
>TRBV19|14|.|TRBJ2-5
CASSTTGLEETQYF
>TRBV18|15|.|TRBJ2-5
CASSPPVSGLETQYF
>TRBV6-2/TRBV6-3|16|.|TRBJ2-7
CASSYGLAVYSYEQYF
>TRBV5-1|15|.|TRBJ1-1
CASSFSGTENTEAFF
>TRBV7-2|13|.|TRBJ2-5
CASSGQVRETQYF
>TRBV30|16|.|TRBJ1-1
CAWSWGQANSNTEAFF
>TRBV5-5|13|.|TRBJ2-1
CASSFLRFDEQFF
>TRBV7-9|16|few|TRBJ1-6
CASSGPGTGQRAPLHF
>TRBV18|14|.|TRBJ1-3
CASSPTDRDNTIYF
>TRBV12-3/TRBV12-4|13|.|TRBJ2-1
CATGGIAENEQFF
>TRBV7-2|14|.|TRBJ2-2
CASSLGAFLRELFF
>TRBV11-3|14|.|TRBJ2-3
CASSPGAVADTQYF
>TRBV2|14|.|TRBJ1-6
CASSERGNNSPLHF
>TRBV20-1|15|.|TRBJ1-5
CSASPWTGRRQPQHF
>TRBV18|16|.|TRBJ2-4
CASSGGPGLAKNIQYF
>TRBV15|15|.|TRBJ1-4
CATSRAGQGNEKLFF
>TRBV7-3|15|.|TRBJ1-2
CASSPGQGPNYGYTF
>TRBV27|16|.|TRBJ2-3
CASSLLQGQGTDTQYF
>TRBV18|18|once|TRBJ2-2
CASSGAGTGGLVTGELFF
>TRBV18|14|.|TRBJ1-2
CASSPTGGWDGYTF
>TRBV6-5|14|.|TRBJ2-7
CASRPQTGSYEQYF
>TRBV13|14|.|TRBJ2-1
CASSNQAVWIEQFF
>TRBV28|16|once|TRBJ1-4
CASSSPPGQGKEKLFF
>TRBV4-2|19|.|TRBJ1-4
CASSQESPGQGANNEKLFF